This TCR beta chain stems from a study of relationships among human T cell subsets. Findings and caveats of the study: Across seven subsets, gene usage, CDR3 length and N-additions did not differ significantly. Substantial CDR3 sharing among Th1, Th2 and regulatory cells suggested stochastic fate choice.

Semiquantitative ARM-PCR amplified T cell receptor alpha and beta CDR3 regions from mRNA. Exponential amplification used communal superprimers after tagged nested gene-specific primers in ARM-PCR. Before the second round, exonuclease removed the nested primers. TCRdb used MiXCR to reprocess the multiplex PCR reads, holding one entry per CDR3 protein. Here the sample spans about 7,400 distinct CDR3 sequences, under 70% being singletons. V gave up 1 base and J gave up 0 bases, with 13 bases separating them. The CDR3 totals 16 residues. Germline V CDR1 and CDR2: SGHTA, FQGNSA. Naive plus transitional T cells were isolated with anti-CD45RA microbeads from pooled CD4+ and CD8+ T cells. T cell subsets were isolated with magnetic beads coated with subset-specific monoclonal antibodies. Points on this clonotype: Its target is unknown.

This TCR was recovered from a man aged 40-55 years in good health. The V gene is TRBV7-2, the J gene TRBJ2-7; no clear D gene. The source material was naive and transitional (CD45RA+) T cells sorted from blood. Here the CDR3 DNA reads TGTGCCAGCAGCTTAGACAGACTCTCGAGCTCCTACGAGCAGTACTTC. It codes for CASSLDRLSSSYEQYF. The full variable domain, in which reference TRBV7-2 and TRBJ2-7 provide the parts outside the CDR3, is GAGVSQSPSNKVTEKGKDVELRCDPISGHTALYWYRQSLGQGLEFLIYFQGNSAPDKSGLPSDRFSAERTGGSVSTLTIQRTQQEDSAVYLCASSLDRLSSSYEQYFGPGTRLTVT.